Listed below are T cell receptor beta chains from one sample, sequenced in a study of graft-versus-host responses after intestinal transplantation. TCRdb's copy holds only in-frame clones and misses some; the assay was immunoSEQ multiplex PCR. The sample has approximately 77,000 clones, approximately 90% seen once. The sample consisted of PBMCs, taken 98 days after intestinal transplantation. The receptor set was obtained from a human patient who received an intestinal transplant, so some T cells may come from the graft donor. CDR3s include the opening cysteine and the closing phenylalanine or tryptophan. The D gene is left open where the match is weak. Part of the rows lack a size; the others show once, few, many or a class for expanded clones.

v_gene: TRBV5-4
d_gene: -
j_gene: TRBJ2-7
abundance: -
CDR3aa: CASSSLQQVSEQYF
CDR3nt: TGTGCCAGCAGCTCCCTTCAACAGGTTTCCGAGCAGTACTTC

v_gene: TRBV4-1
d_gene: -
j_gene: TRBJ1-5
abundance: -
CDR3aa: CASSQAGGGPNQPQHF
CDR3nt: TGCGCCAGCAGCCAGGCCGGGGGGGGTCCCAATCAGCCCCAGCATTTT

v_gene: TRBV4-2
d_gene: TRBD2
j_gene: TRBJ2-2
abundance: -
CDR3aa: CASSRHTSGPLPGGELFF
CDR3nt: TGTGCCAGCAGCCGTCATACTAGCGGCCCTTTACCAGGAGGGGAGCTGTTTTTT

v_gene: TRBV6-6
d_gene: -
j_gene: TRBJ1-2
abundance: -
CDR3aa: CASSLGRVRYLYGYTF
CDR3nt: TGTGCCAGCAGCCTGGGACGCGTCCGCTACCTCTATGGCTACACCTTC

v_gene: TRBV2
d_gene: -
j_gene: TRBJ2-1
abundance: -
CDR3aa: CASRPTRYNEQFF
CDR3nt: TGTGCCAGCAGGCCGACTCGATACAATGAGCAGTTCTTC

v_gene: TRBV4-1
d_gene: TRBD2
j_gene: TRBJ2-7
abundance: -
CDR3aa: CASRGTGGPPEQYF
CDR3nt: TGCGCCAGCAGAGGGACGGGGGGGCCGCCCGAGCAGTACTTC

v_gene: TRBV9
d_gene: TRBD1
j_gene: TRBJ2-3
abundance: -
CDR3aa: CASSAGQGAIRGTDTQYF
CDR3nt: TGTGCCAGCAGCGCGGGACAGGGGGCGATCCGGGGCACAGATACGCAGTATTTT

v_gene: TRBV28
d_gene: -
j_gene: TRBJ2-2
abundance: -
CDR3aa: CASSLDGNTGELFF
CDR3nt: TGTGCCAGCAGTTTAGACGGAAACACCGGGGAGCTGTTTTTT

v_gene: TRBV28
d_gene: -
j_gene: TRBJ1-5
abundance: -
CDR3aa: CASSFGQNQPQHF
CDR3nt: TGTGCCAGCAGTTTCGGCCAGAATCAGCCCCAGCATTTT

v_gene: TRBV19
d_gene: -
j_gene: TRBJ2-1
abundance: -
CDR3aa: CASQDLSSYNEQFF
CDR3nt: TGTGCCAGCCAAGACCTGAGCTCCTACAATGAGCAGTTCTTC

v_gene: TRBV30
d_gene: -
j_gene: TRBJ1-1
abundance: -
CDR3aa: CAWSVPGRENTEAFF
CDR3nt: TGTGCCTGGAGTGTCCCGGGACGGGAAAACACTGAAGCTTTCTTT

v_gene: TRBV2
d_gene: -
j_gene: TRBJ2-7
abundance: -
CDR3aa: CASRKGGKSYEQYF
CDR3nt: TGTGCCAGCAGAAAGGGGGGGAAGAGCTACGAGCAGTACTTC

v_gene: TRBV2
d_gene: TRBD2
j_gene: TRBJ2-3
abundance: -
CDR3aa: CASSEALRWAGDSTDTQYF
CDR3nt: TGTGCCAGCAGTGAAGCGCTGAGGTGGGCGGGGGATAGCACAGATACGCAGTATTTT

v_gene: TRBV29-1
d_gene: -
j_gene: TRBJ2-1
abundance: -
CDR3aa: CSVEELDPYEQFF
CDR3nt: TGCAGCGTTGAAGAGCTAGACCCTTATGAGCAGTTCTTC

v_gene: TRBV9
d_gene: TRBD1
j_gene: TRBJ2-5
abundance: -
CDR3aa: CASSVSGTGTRETQYF
CDR3nt: TGTGCCAGCAGCGTTTCCGGGACAGGGACCCGAGAGACCCAGTACTTC

v_gene: TRBV7-6
d_gene: TRBD1
j_gene: TRBJ1-1
abundance: -
CDR3aa: CASSSPTGTGDTEAFF
CDR3nt: TGTGCCAGCAGCTCACCTACCGGGACAGGGGACACTGAAGCTTTCTTT

v_gene: TRBV13
d_gene: TRBD2
j_gene: TRBJ2-4
abundance: -
CDR3aa: CASSAAETSGSGHIQYF
CDR3nt: TGTGCCAGCAGCGCGGCTGAGACTAGCGGGAGTGGTCACATTCAGTACTTC

v_gene: TRBV13
d_gene: TRBD2
j_gene: TRBJ2-7
abundance: -
CDR3aa: CASSLLAGGYEQYF
CDR3nt: TGTGCCAGCAGCTTACTAGCGGGAGGATACGAGCAGTACTTC

v_gene: TRBV5-1
d_gene: TRBD1
j_gene: TRBJ2-5
abundance: -
CDR3aa: CASSDRQGETQYF
CDR3nt: TGCGCCAGCAGCGACCGACAGGGAGAGACCCAGTACTTC

v_gene: TRBV29-1
d_gene: TRBD1
j_gene: TRBJ2-2
abundance: -
CDR3aa: CSVYLPDRGTTGELFF
CDR3nt: TGCAGCGTTTACCTGCCCGACAGGGGCACCACCGGGGAGCTGTTTTTT

v_gene: TRBV29-1
d_gene: TRBD2
j_gene: TRBJ2-1
abundance: -
CDR3aa: CSARDYGLNEQFF
CDR3nt: TGCAGCGCCCGGGACTATGGGCTCAATGAGCAGTTCTTC

v_gene: TRBV6-1
d_gene: -
j_gene: TRBJ2-1
abundance: -
CDR3aa: CASSDPSRGHSYNEQFF
CDR3nt: TGTGCCAGCAGTGACCCGTCTCGGGGACACTCCTACAATGAGCAGTTCTTC

v_gene: TRBV19
d_gene: TRBD1
j_gene: TRBJ1-5
abundance: once
CDR3aa: CASSGDRGNQPQHF
CDR3nt: TGTGCCAGTAGTGGTGACAGGGGCAATCAGCCCCAGCATTTT

v_gene: TRBV28
d_gene: TRBD1
j_gene: TRBJ2-5
abundance: -
CDR3aa: CASSLGSKDRVMEETQYF
CDR3nt: TGTGCCAGCAGTTTAGGCTCAAAAGACAGGGTGATGGAGGAGACCCAGTACTTC

v_gene: TRBV5-1
d_gene: TRBD2
j_gene: TRBJ2-3
abundance: -
CDR3aa: CASSFRLAGGTDTQYF
CDR3nt: TGCGCCAGCAGCTTCCGGCTAGCGGGGGGCACAGATACGCAGTATTTT

v_gene: TRBV6-5
d_gene: -
j_gene: TRBJ2-3
abundance: -
CDR3aa: CANYFRFETDTQYF
CDR3nt: TGTGCCAACTACTTTCGGTTTGAGACAGATACGCAGTATTTT

v_gene: TRBV7-2
d_gene: TRBD1
j_gene: TRBJ1-1
abundance: -
CDR3aa: CASSLATGGAAFF
CDR3nt: TGTGCCAGCAGCTTAGCGACAGGGGGCGCGGCTTTCTTT

v_gene: TRBV19
d_gene: TRBD1
j_gene: TRBJ2-1
abundance: -
CDR3aa: CASSRMRDRRFHNEQFF
CDR3nt: TGTGCCAGTAGTAGAATGAGGGACAGACGGTTCCACAATGAGCAGTTCTTC

v_gene: TRBV4-2
d_gene: -
j_gene: TRBJ2-1
abundance: -
CDR3aa: CASSLHNSGRVDYNEQFF
CDR3nt: TGTGCCAGCAGCCTCCATAACTCCGGGAGAGTAGACTACAATGAGCAGTTCTTC

v_gene: TRBV10-1
d_gene: -
j_gene: TRBJ1-2
abundance: once
CDR3aa: CASSVGGGRRTMWAEYGYTF
CDR3nt: TGCGCCAGCAGTGTTGGAGGGGGACGGCGAACTATGTGGGCGGAATATGGCTACACCTTC

v_gene: TRBV4-2
d_gene: TRBD2
j_gene: TRBJ2-1
abundance: -
CDR3aa: CASSQVPSTSGRDNEQFF
CDR3nt: TGTGCCAGCAGCCAAGTTCCCTCGACTAGCGGGAGGGACAATGAGCAGTTCTTC

v_gene: TRBV27
d_gene: TRBD1
j_gene: TRBJ1-2
abundance: -
CDR3aa: CASSYGQGQYGYTF
CDR3nt: TGTGCCAGCAGTTACGGACAGGGGCAGTATGGCTACACCTTC

v_gene: TRBV6-5
d_gene: -
j_gene: TRBJ1-2
abundance: -
CDR3aa: CASSYSGHPNYGYTF
CDR3nt: TGTGCCAGCAGTTACTCGGGACATCCAAACTATGGCTACACCTTC

v_gene: TRBV30
d_gene: -
j_gene: TRBJ2-7
abundance: -
CDR3aa: CAMRREVDEQYF
CDR3nt: TGTGCCATGAGACGGGAAGTAGACGAGCAGTACTTC

v_gene: TRBV9
d_gene: TRBD1
j_gene: TRBJ2-1
abundance: -
CDR3aa: CASSAGVLGQGGNEQFF
CDR3nt: TGTGCCAGCAGCGCGGGAGTTTTGGGACAGGGAGGCAATGAGCAGTTCTTC

v_gene: TRBV6-6
d_gene: TRBD1
j_gene: TRBJ2-7
abundance: few
CDR3aa: CASSYSTGNEQYF
CDR3nt: TGTGCCAGCAGTTACTCGACAGGGAACGAGCAGTACTTC

v_gene: TRBV6-5
d_gene: -
j_gene: TRBJ2-5
abundance: -
CDR3aa: CASSLAALQETQYF
CDR3nt: TGTGCCAGCAGTTTAGCGGCCCTTCAAGAGACCCAGTACTTC

v_gene: TRBV2
d_gene: TRBD1
j_gene: TRBJ2-7
abundance: once
CDR3aa: CATEDRLTSYEQYF
CDR3nt: TGTGCCACCGAGGACAGGCTTACTTCCTACGAGCAGTACTTC

v_gene: TRBV9
d_gene: TRBD1
j_gene: TRBJ2-2
abundance: -
CDR3aa: CASSARTGNTGELFF
CDR3nt: TGTGCCAGCAGCGCACGGACAGGTAACACCGGGGAGCTGTTTTTT

v_gene: TRBV6-5
d_gene: -
j_gene: TRBJ2-7
abundance: few
CDR3aa: CASSYSDNYYEQYF
CDR3nt: TGTGCCAGCAGTTACTCTGACAATTACTACGAGCAGTACTTC

v_gene: TRBV29-1
d_gene: TRBD2
j_gene: TRBJ2-3
abundance: -
CDR3aa: CSVEGGDYYTDTQYF
CDR3nt: TGCAGCGTTGAAGGAGGGGACTACTACACAGATACGCAGTATTTT

v_gene: TRBV23-1
d_gene: TRBD1
j_gene: TRBJ2-7
abundance: -
CDR3aa: CASRTGYEQYF
CDR3nt: TGCGCCAGCAGGACAGGGTACGAGCAGTACTTC

v_gene: TRBV6-5
d_gene: -
j_gene: TRBJ1-1
abundance: -
CDR3aa: CASSYVRDTEAFF
CDR3nt: TGTGCCAGCAGTTACGTCAGGGACACTGAAGCTTTCTTT

v_gene: TRBV6-5
d_gene: TRBD1
j_gene: TRBJ2-3
abundance: -
CDR3aa: CASSYSGTGTDTQYF
CDR3nt: TGTGCCAGCAGTTACTCTGGGACAGGAACAGATACGCAGTATTTT

v_gene: TRBV27
d_gene: -
j_gene: TRBJ2-2
abundance: -
CDR3aa: CASSLFITGELFF
CDR3nt: TGTGCCAGCAGTTTATTTATAACCGGGGAGCTGTTTTTT

v_gene: TRBV7-8
d_gene: -
j_gene: TRBJ2-7
abundance: -
CDR3aa: CASSPSNSGLGEQYF
CDR3nt: TGTGCCAGCAGCCCCAGCAACAGCGGGTTGGGCGAGCAGTACTTC

v_gene: TRBV2
d_gene: TRBD1
j_gene: TRBJ1-2
abundance: -
CDR3aa: CASSEGQGINYGYTF
CDR3nt: TGTGCCAGCAGTGAAGGACAGGGGATCAACTATGGCTACACCTTC

v_gene: TRBV10-2
d_gene: -
j_gene: TRBJ2-2
abundance: few
CDR3aa: CAIVSSEKTNTGELFF
CDR3nt: TGCGCCATCGTAAGTAGCGAAAAGACGAACACCGGGGAGCTGTTTTTT